This T cell receptor (beta chain) was recovered during a study of human T cells and chemical hapten exposure. V lost 3 bases, J lost 5 bases, and 4 bases stayed unmatched. This CDR3 has 14 residues. CDR1 is LNHDA and CDR2 is SQIVND in the germline V gene (reference sequence). Findings of the study overall: Following DPC sensitization, TCRs present above 1 in 1000 frequency showed no change.

Described time point: patch test 2, 6 weeks after DPC sensitization. Described treatment: therapeutic diphenylcyclopropenone sensitization with weekly scalp DPC. Note on this clonotype: Its antigen is not identified.

TCRdb used MiXCR to reprocess the RACE reads, holding one entry per CDR3 protein. This table holds tens of thousands of distinct CDR3 sequences, roughly 10% found once. This material consisted of whole blood, taken in connection with sensitization to the hapten diphenylcyclopropenone (DPC). The receptor comes from a woman in her twenties or thirties with alopecia areata. Some clones in this sample may be carry-over from other donors' samples. The chain employs TRBV19 and TRBJ1-5; 7 nucleotides match TRBD1. Here the CDR3 reads CASSIPGGHQPQHF. The CDR3, as DNA: TGTGCCAGTAGTATCCCAGGGGGACATCAGCCCCAGCATTTT. Full variable domain (rest looked up from reference TRBV19 and TRBJ1-5): DGGITQSPKYLFRKEGQNVTLSCEQNLNHDAMYWYRQDPGQGLRLIYYSQIVNDFQKGDIAEGYSVSREKKESFPLTVTSAQKNPTAFYLCASSIPGGHQPQHFGDGTRLSIL.